This TCR beta chain comes out of a study of radiotherapy plus CTLA-4 blockade in lung cancer. Method: immunoSEQ multiplex PCR; TCRdb's copy keeps in-frame clones and lacks some. This sample has under 40,000 clones; around 70% occur once, and the top ten carry approximately 3.8%. CDR3 length: 14 amino acids. Germline CDR1 and CDR2: LNHDA and SQIVND (reference sequence). The ends lost 9 bases at V and 4 bases at J; junction bases unmatched: 10. This clonotype originated in a human donor with non-small cell lung cancer who had stable disease on radiotherapy plus ipilimumab. The starting material was peripheral blood, obtained from a patient treated with radiotherapy plus ipilimumab. The chain recombines TRBV19 with TRBJ2-3; 7 bases match TRBD2. This CDR3 is CASARDYQADTQYF. For the CDR3, the DNA is TGTGCCAGCGCTCGGGACTACCAAGCAGATACGCAGTATTTT.